The 8 T cell receptor beta chains given below trace back to one sample, sequenced in a study of blood T cell repertoires in COVID-19. Using immunoSEQ multiplex PCR, the repertoire was profiled, and TCRdb retains in-frame clones only, with some absent. The sample has some 170,000 clones; approximately 78% are singletons. Sequenced material: PBMCs or T cells enriched from blood (not recorded which). All receptors derive from a woman between 50 and 59 years old who had recovered from COVID-19.

The V call is TRBV4-1, the J call TRBJ2-1; 8 bases are a match to TRBD2. Germline CDR1 reads MGHRA; CDR2 reads YSYEKL. Trimming at V came to 0 bases and at J to 4 bases, leaving 11 bases not matched to a gene. The CDR3 has 18 residues. This CDR3 reads CASSQEQLAGLIYNEQFF. In DNA, the CDR3 is TGCGCCAGCAGCCAAGAACAGCTAGCGGGTCTAATATACAATGAGCAGTTCTTC.

The chain carries TRBV9 and TRBJ2-1; D remains ambiguous. Germline CDR1 is SGDLS and CDR2 is YYNGEE. The CDR3 is 14 amino acids. Trimming took off 0 bases at V and 6 bases at J, with 10 bases between the two ends. The DNA for the CDR3 is TGTGCCAGCAGCGTAGCCGAACACCGCAATGAGCAGTTCTTC. The encoded protein is CASSVAEHRNEQFF.

The V gene is TRBV19, the J gene TRBJ2-3; the match to TRBD2 covers 9 bases. The CDR3 is made up of 15 amino acids. V dropped 9 bases and J dropped 4; count of bases not matched to a gene: 11. Per the germline V gene, CDR1 is LNHDA and CDR2 is SQIVND (reference sequence). This CDR3 is CASGARRTSADTQYF. In nucleotides, the CDR3 is TGTGCCAGCGGGGCTCGACGGACTAGCGCAGATACGCAGTATTTT.

The CDR3 coding sequence is TGTGCCAGCTCACCAACACCGACAGGGTCCGGATCACCCCTCCACTTT. This codes for CASSPTPTGSGSPLHF. The V call is TRBV18, the J call TRBJ1-6; 7 nucleotides align to TRBD1. This CDR3 has 16 residues. Unmatched junction bases numbered 11, after V lost 2 bases and J lost 10 bases. Germline CDR1 and CDR2: KGHSH and LQKENI.

The V call is TRBV7-3, the J call TRBJ2-2, with TRBD1 matching over 7 bases. This CDR3 is built from 18 residues. CDR1 is SGHTA and CDR2 is FQGTGA in the germline V gene. The junction had 11 bases not matched to a gene; V was cut back by 2 bases and J by 2 bases. Here the CDR3 reads CASSLSPGGPFNTGELFF. DNA for the CDR3: TGTGCCAGCAGCTTATCGCCAGGGGGACCTTTTAACACCGGGGAGCTGTTTTTT.

The chain recombines TRBV7-2 with TRBJ2-7, with 8 nucleotides matching TRBD2. The CDR3 has 15 residues. V gave up 1 base and J gave up 9 bases; unmatched junction bases: 11. Germline values: CDR1 SGHTA, CDR2 FQGNSA. CDR3 residues: CASSLDSGSPGGQYF. The CDR3 DNA sequence: TGTGCCAGCAGCTTAGACAGCGGGAGCCCGGGGGGGCAGTACTTC.

V usage is TRBV11-2 and J usage is TRBJ2-6; D may be TRBD1 (5 bases). The germline CDR1 and CDR2 sequences are SGHAT and FQNNGV. The germline V and J ends were trimmed by 5 bases and 0 bases, with 11 bases remaining between them. CDR3 length: 16 residues. CDR3 in DNA: TGTGCCAGCAGCCACCGAAGGGGCTCTGGGGCCAACGTCCTGACTTTC. It is translated as CASSHRRGSGANVLTF.

The V gene is TRBV6-6, the J gene TRBJ2-2; D is perhaps TRBD1 (5 bases). From germline, CDR1 is MNHNY and CDR2 SVGAGI (reference sequence). V was trimmed by 5 bases and J by 6 bases, leaving 7 bases between them. This CDR3 spans 12 amino acids. The CDR3 DNA reads as TGTGCCAGCAGTACAGGTGCCGGGGAGCTGTTTTTT. It yields the protein CASSTGAGELFF.